This T cell receptor beta chain was sequenced in a study of blood T cell repertoires in COVID-19. The assay was immunoSEQ multiplex PCR, and TCRdb's table has in-frame clones only and misses some. The data contain under 350,000 clones, 86% of them singletons. Sequencing was performed on PBMCs or T cells enriched from blood (not recorded which). The receptor's source is a woman in her thirties or forties with acute COVID-19.

Written as DNA, the CDR3 is TGTGCCAGCACCCCAGGCTGGGGGCAATCACCCCTCCACTTT. Translating it yields CASTPGWGQSPLHF. This chain uses TRBV6-5 with TRBJ1-6; possibly TRBD1 for D (6 bases). CDR3 length: 14 residues. Germline-derived CDR1 and CDR2 are MNHEY and SVGAGI. The germline V and J ends were trimmed by 7 bases and 10 bases, with 17 bases remaining between them.